This TCR beta chain was retrieved from a study of shared clonotypes between healthy human individuals. Generated by immunoSEQ multiplex PCR, the TCRdb table keeps only in-frame clones and is missing some. There are around 1.9 million clones in the sample; 93% occur only once, and around 1.7% lies in the top ten. V trimming: 6 bases; J trimming: 6 bases; junction bases outside the gene matches: 5. Germline CDR1 and CDR2: DFQATT and SNEGSKA (reference sequence). This CDR3 is 11 amino acids long. It was CD45RO-negative cells, positively selected for CCR7, that made up naive CD8 cells, with terminally differentiated effector memory CD45RA+ cells excluded. Study-wide points: Sampling covered blood only; tissue repertoires likely differ.

Concerning this clone itself: Its matching antigen is unknown.

This chain uses TRBV20-1 with TRBJ2-7, with TRBD1 matching 7 bases. This clonotype was sampled from a man aged 18-30 years in good health. Some clones in this sample may be carry-over from other donors' samples. The source material was naive CD8+ T cells from PBMCs. In DNA, the CDR3 is TGCAGTGCGCCCGACAGGGTCGAGCAGTACTTC. Translating gives CSAPDRVEQYF.